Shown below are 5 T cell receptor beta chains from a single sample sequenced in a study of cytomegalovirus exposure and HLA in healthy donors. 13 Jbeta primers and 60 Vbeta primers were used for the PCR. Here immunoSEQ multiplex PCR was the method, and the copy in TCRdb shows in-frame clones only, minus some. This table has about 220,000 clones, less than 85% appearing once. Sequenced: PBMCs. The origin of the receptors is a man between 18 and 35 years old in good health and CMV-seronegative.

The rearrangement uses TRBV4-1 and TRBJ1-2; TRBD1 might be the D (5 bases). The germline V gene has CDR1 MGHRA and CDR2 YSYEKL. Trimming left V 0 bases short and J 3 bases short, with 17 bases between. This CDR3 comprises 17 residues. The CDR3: CASSQDSGADIHYGYTF. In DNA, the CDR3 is TGCGCCAGCAGCCAAGATAGCGGGGCCGATATACACTATGGCTACACCTTC.

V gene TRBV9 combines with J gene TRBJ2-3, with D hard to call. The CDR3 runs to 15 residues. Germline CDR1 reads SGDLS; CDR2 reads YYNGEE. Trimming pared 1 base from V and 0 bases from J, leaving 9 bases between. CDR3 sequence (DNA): TGTGCCAGCAGCGTAACGCCCCTAAGCACAGATACGCAGTATTTT. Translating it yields CASSVTPLSTDTQYF.

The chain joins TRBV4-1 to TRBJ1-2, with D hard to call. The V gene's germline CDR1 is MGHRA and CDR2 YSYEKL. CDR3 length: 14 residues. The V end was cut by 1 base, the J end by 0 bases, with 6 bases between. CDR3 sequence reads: CASSQGPTNYGYTF. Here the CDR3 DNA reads TGCGCCAGCAGCCAAGGGCCGACTAACTATGGCTACACCTTC.

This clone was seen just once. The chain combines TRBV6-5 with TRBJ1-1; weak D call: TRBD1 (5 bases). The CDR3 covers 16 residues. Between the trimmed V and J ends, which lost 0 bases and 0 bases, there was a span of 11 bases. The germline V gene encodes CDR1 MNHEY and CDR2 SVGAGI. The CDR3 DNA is TGTGCCAGCAGTTACTCGATGTACAGGATGAACACTGAAGCTTTCTTT. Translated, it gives CASSYSMYRMNTEAFF.

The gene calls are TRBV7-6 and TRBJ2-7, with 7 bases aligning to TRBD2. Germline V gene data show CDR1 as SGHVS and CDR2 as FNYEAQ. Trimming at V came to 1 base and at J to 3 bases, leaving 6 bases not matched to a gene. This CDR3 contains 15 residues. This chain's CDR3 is CASSLGPSGYYEQYF. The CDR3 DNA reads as TGTGCCAGCAGCTTAGGTCCTAGCGGATACTACGAGCAGTACTTC.